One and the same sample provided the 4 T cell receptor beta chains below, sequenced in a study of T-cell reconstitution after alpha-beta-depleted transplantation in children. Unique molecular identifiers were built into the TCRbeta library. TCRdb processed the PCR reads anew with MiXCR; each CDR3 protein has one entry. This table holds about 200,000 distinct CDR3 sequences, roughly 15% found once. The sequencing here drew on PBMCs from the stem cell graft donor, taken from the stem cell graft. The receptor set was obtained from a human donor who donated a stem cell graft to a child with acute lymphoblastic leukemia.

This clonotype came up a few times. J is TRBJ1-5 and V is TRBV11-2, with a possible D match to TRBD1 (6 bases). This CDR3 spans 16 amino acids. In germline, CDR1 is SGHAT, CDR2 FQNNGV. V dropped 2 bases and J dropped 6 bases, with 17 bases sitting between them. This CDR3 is CASSLRSGGSSQPQHF. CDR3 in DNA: TGTGCCAGCAGCTTACGAAGCGGGGGCTCTAGTCAGCCCCAGCATTTT.

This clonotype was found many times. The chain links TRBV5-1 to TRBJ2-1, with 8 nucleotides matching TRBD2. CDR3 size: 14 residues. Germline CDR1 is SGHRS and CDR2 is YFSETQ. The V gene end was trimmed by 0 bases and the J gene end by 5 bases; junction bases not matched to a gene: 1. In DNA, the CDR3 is TGCGCCAGCAGCTTGGAAGCGGGAGACAATGAGCAGTTCTTC. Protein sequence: CASSLEAGDNEQFF.

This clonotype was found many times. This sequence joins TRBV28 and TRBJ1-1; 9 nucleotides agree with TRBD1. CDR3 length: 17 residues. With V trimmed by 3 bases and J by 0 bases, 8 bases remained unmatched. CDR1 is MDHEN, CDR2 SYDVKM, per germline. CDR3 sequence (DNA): TGTGCCAGCAGTTTTATACAGGGGGCAGGTGTGAACACTGAAGCTTTCTTT. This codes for CASSFIQGAGVNTEAFF.

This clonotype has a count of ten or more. The CDR3, as DNA: TGTGCCAGCAGTCCAAGCCCACAGTCCAATGAGCAGTTCTTC. Its protein is CASSPSPQSNEQFF. The chain is built from TRBV13 and TRBJ2-1, with D unclear. In germline, CDR1 is PRHDT, CDR2 FYEKMQ (reference sequence). The CDR3 covers 14 residues. The V end was cut by 6 bases, the J end by 6 bases, with 15 bases between.